The source of this T cell receptor (beta chain) is a study of cytomegalovirus exposure and HLA in healthy donors. Worth noting for this clone: As yet, its antigen is unknown.

Broader study findings: In vitro assays verified that a few CMV-associated chains recognized CMV antigens specifically. Associated with cytomegalovirus, according to the listing, were about 160 TCR beta chains. Rarity marked most TCR sequences, yet some public TCRs occurred in many donors.

TCRdb keeps only in-frame clones here, not all; method: immunoSEQ multiplex PCR. The sample lists about 240,000 clones, 80% to 90% occurring once. The V and J ends lost 9 bases and 2 bases, in that order; junction bases with no gene match: 15. The CDR3 has 16 residues. Germline V gives CDR1 SNHLY, CDR2 FYNNEI. Material for sequencing was PBMCs. This receptor was identified in a man aged 18 to 29 in good health and CMV-seronegative. The rearrangement links TRBV2 to TRBJ2-7, with 8 bases aligning to TRBD2. The CDR3 here is CARTGGRGGRPYEQYF. The CDR3 coding sequence is TGTGCCAGAACAGGCGGTCGAGGCGGGAGGCCCTACGAGCAGTACTTC.